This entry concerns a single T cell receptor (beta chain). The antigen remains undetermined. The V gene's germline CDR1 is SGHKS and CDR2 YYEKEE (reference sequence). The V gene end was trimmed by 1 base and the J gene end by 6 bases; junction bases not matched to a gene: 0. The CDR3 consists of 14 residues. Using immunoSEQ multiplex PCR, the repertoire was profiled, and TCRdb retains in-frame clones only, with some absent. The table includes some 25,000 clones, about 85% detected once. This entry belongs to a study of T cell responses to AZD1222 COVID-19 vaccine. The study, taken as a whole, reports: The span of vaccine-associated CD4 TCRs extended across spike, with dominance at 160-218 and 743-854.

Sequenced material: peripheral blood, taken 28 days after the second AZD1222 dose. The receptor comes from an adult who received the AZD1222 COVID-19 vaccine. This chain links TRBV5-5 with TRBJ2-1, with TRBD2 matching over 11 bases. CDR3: CASSLTSGSNEQFF. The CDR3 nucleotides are TGTGCCAGCAGCTTGACTAGCGGGAGCAATGAGCAGTTCTTC.